Listed below are T cell receptor beta chains from one sample, sequenced in a study of CD8 T cells in ankylosing spondylitis. TCRdb called the 5' RACE reads again in MiXCR, with one record for every CDR3 protein. This repertoire shows 800,000 to 900,000 distinct CDR3 sequences, about 12% found once; its top ten account for 0.45% to 0.6%. Sequences were obtained from blood, either unsorted or a sorted T cell fraction (not recorded which). All receptors derive from a male donor with ankylosing spondylitis. The CDR3 runs from the conserved cysteine through the conserved F or W. The D gene is left open where the match is weak. Not all rows give a size; the values are once, few, many and, for expanded clones, a class.

j_call,d_call,cdr3_length,clone_size,v_call,cdr3_nt,cdr3_aa
TRBJ1-2,-,13,-,TRBV6-1,TGTGCCAGCAGTGAAAGCAGCTTCTATGGCTACACCTTC,CASSESSFYGYTF
TRBJ2-3,-,14,-,TRBV12-3/TRBV12-4,TGTGCCAGCAGAAAATTGGGGGCCACTGATACGCAGTATTTT,CASRKLGATDTQYF
TRBJ2-3,-,14,-,TRBV10-3,TGTGCCATCAGTGTGAAGGGGATAGCAGATACGCAGTATTTT,CAISVKGIADTQYF
TRBJ1-1,TRBD1,14,-,TRBV7-2,TGTGCCAGCAGTACAGATACAGGGGGGACTGAAGCTTTCTTT,CASSTDTGGTEAFF
TRBJ2-7,-,13,many,TRBV6-2/TRBV6-3,TGTGCCAGCAGTTACTCAGGCCTCTACGAGCAGTACTTC,CASSYSGLYEQYF
TRBJ1-1,TRBD1,15,-,TRBV3-1,TGTGCCAGCAGCCCCTACCCCGGACAGGTCTGGGAAGCTTTCTTT,CASSPYPGQVWEAFF
TRBJ2-1,-,13,-,TRBV20-1,TGCAGCTGGGGCCAAACTCCGTACAATGAGCAGTTCTTC,CSWGQTPYNEQFF
TRBJ2-2,-,13,-,TRBV7-2,TGTGCCAGCTCAGGCCGACACGACGGGGAGCTGTTTTTT,CASSGRHDGELFF
TRBJ2-2,-,17,-,TRBV4-3,TGCGCCAGCAGCTTCCTCCCTCCGGGCCCCGAGAAGGGGGAGCTGTTTTTT,CASSFLPPGPEKGELFF
TRBJ2-5,-,16,few,TRBV6-1,TGTGCCAGCAGTCCAGGTTGGGGATTAGGGCAAGAGACCCAGTACTTC,CASSPGWGLGQETQYF
TRBJ2-7,TRBD1,14,-,TRBV10-1,TGCGCCAGCAGGCTCAGACAGGGATTCTCCGAGCAGTACTTC,CASRLRQGFSEQYF
TRBJ2-7,TRBD1,15,-,TRBV9,TGTGCCAGCAGCGCCTCGGACAGGGAGTACTACGAGCAGTACTTC,CASSASDREYYEQYF
TRBJ1-2,TRBD1,13,many,TRBV7-2,TGTGCCAGCAGCGACAGGGAGGGAAATGGCTACACCTTC,CASSDREGNGYTF
TRBJ2-2,-,13,-,TRBV15,TGTGCCACCAGACAGGGCCACACCGGGGAGCTGTTTTTT,CATRQGHTGELFF